A selection of T cell receptor beta chains follows, all from one sample in a study of blood T cells in healthy people across ages. TCRdb reanalysed the 5' RACE reads using MiXCR and keeps one entry per CDR3 protein. This sample has fewer than 700,000 distinct CDR3 sequences, with approximately 40% found just once. The sample comprised blood. The origin of the receptors is a man aged 80 or over in good health. Each CDR3 is given with its conserved first and last residue. The D gene is left open where the match is weak. Part of the rows lack a size; the others show once, few, many or a class for expanded clones.

abundance	j_gene	v_gene	d_gene	CDR3aa	CDR3nt
many	TRBJ2-3	TRBV7-2	-	CASNPAGSDTQYF	TGTGCCAGCAACCCGGCAGGGTCAGATACGCAGTATTTT
few	TRBJ2-1	TRBV6-2/TRBV6-3	TRBD2	CASSYQRGFGEQFF	TGTGCCAGCAGTTACCAGCGGGGGTTCGGGGAGCAGTTCTTC
-	TRBJ1-2	TRBV5-1	-	CASSNPPSDGYTF	TGCGCCAGCAGCAATCCCCCGTCGGATGGCTACACCTTC
few	TRBJ1-6	TRBV25-1	-	CASSESGVRNSPLHF	TGTGCCAGCAGTGAATCCGGGGTACGGAATTCACCCCTCCACTTT
few	TRBJ2-5	TRBV6-2/TRBV6-3	-	CASSLTSTKETQYF	TGTGCCAGCAGTTTGACTAGTACCAAGGAGACCCAGTACTTC
few	TRBJ2-7	TRBV7-9	TRBD1	CASSSRGTGNDEQYF	TGTGCCAGCAGCTCCAGGGGGACAGGGAATGACGAGCAGTACTTC
-	TRBJ1-1	TRBV4-3	-	CASSQEWDFTEAFF	TGCGCCAGCAGCCAAGAGTGGGATTTCACTGAAGCTTTCTTT
few	TRBJ2-3	TRBV12-3/TRBV12-4	-	CASSIGRADTQYF	TGTGCCAGCAGTATAGGTCGGGCAGATACGCAGTATTTT
few	TRBJ1-1	TRBV7-2	-	CASSLGGQGLTEAFF	TGTGCCAGCAGTCTCGGTGGTCAGGGGCTCACTGAAGCTTTCTTT
few	TRBJ2-7	TRBV12-3/TRBV12-4	-	CASSKIRGEQYF	TGTGCCAGCAGCAAAATTAGAGGCGAGCAGTACTTC
-	TRBJ1-1	TRBV5-1	-	CASSQQTGNTEAFF	TGCGCCAGCAGCCAGCAAACAGGGAACACTGAAGCTTTCTTT
-	TRBJ2-1	TRBV5-6	-	CASSPNSLSYNEQFF	TGTGCCTCGAGTCCCAACAGCCTCTCCTACAATGAGCAGTTCTTC
-	TRBJ2-1	TRBV28	TRBD2	CASSGTSGRAFHNEQFF	TGTGCCAGCAGTGGGACTAGCGGGAGGGCCTTTCACAATGAGCAGTTCTTC
once	TRBJ2-3	TRBV7-9	-	CASSFDQSTDTQYF	TGTGCCAGCAGCTTCGACCAAAGCACAGATACGCAGTATTTT
-	TRBJ2-1	TRBV9	-	CASSVGPRGGSHEQFF	TGTGCCAGCAGCGTAGGGCCGAGGGGAGGCTCCCATGAGCAGTTCTTC
-	TRBJ2-7	TRBV7-6	-	CASSPRTGEQYF	TGTGCCAGCAGCCCTCGGACGGGCGAGCAGTACTTC
few	TRBJ2-1	TRBV9	-	CASSVAITGSYEQFF	TGTGCCAGCAGCGTAGCTATTACCGGGAGCTATGAGCAGTTCTTC
once	TRBJ2-5	TRBV7-2	-	CASSLGTTGETQYF	TGCGCCAGCAGCTTAGGGACCACGGGGGAGACCCAGTACTTC
-	TRBJ1-5	TRBV2	TRBD1	CASSLYGDREHF	TGTGCCAGCAGTTTGTACGGGGACAGAGAGCATTTT
-	TRBJ2-1	TRBV25-1	-	CASSDTPGPEMGGQFF	TGTGCCAGCAGTGACACACCGGGACCAGAGATGGGTGGGCAGTTCTTC
few	TRBJ2-1	TRBV20-1	TRBD2	CSAITSGDSYNEQFF	TGCAGTGCCATCACTAGCGGGGACTCCTACAATGAGCAGTTCTTC
many	TRBJ2-1	TRBV7-2	-	CASSPRPRRAPHNEQFF	TGTGCCAGCAGCCCCCGACCGCGACGGGCCCCCCACAATGAGCAGTTCTTC
few	TRBJ2-7	TRBV19	TRBD1	CASSIHPGQVQDEQYF	TGTGCCAGTAGCATCCATCCGGGACAGGTCCAGGACGAGCAGTACTTC
-	TRBJ2-3	TRBV7-2	TRBD2	CASSLSAGGSTDTQYF	TGTGCCAGCAGCTTAAGCGCGGGAGGTAGCACAGATACGCAGTATTTT
few	TRBJ2-7	TRBV7-9	-	CASSPSGRRLSSYEQYF	TGTGCCAGCAGCCCCTCCGGACGGCGATTAAGCTCCTACGAGCAGTACTTC
once	TRBJ1-6	TRBV3-1	-	CASSHPGVLSLHF	TGTGCCAGCAGCCATCCCGGGGTTTTGTCCCTCCACTTT
-	TRBJ2-4	TRBV2	-	CAGGASRLNIQYF	TGTGCCGGCGGGGCCTCGCGTCTTAACATTCAGTACTTC
many	TRBJ2-1	TRBV20-1	TRBD2	CSATRLAGGRGNEQFF	TGCAGTGCTACTCGACTAGCGGGGGGGCGGGGTAATGAGCAGTTCTTC
-	TRBJ2-7	TRBV20-1	TRBD2	CSARRAGGAYNEQYF	TGCAGTGCTAGACGTGCGGGAGGGGCCTACAATGAGCAGTACTTC
few	TRBJ2-1	TRBV3-1	TRBD1	CASSPRQGQKDEQFF	TGTGCCAGCAGCCCCCGACAGGGGCAGAAGGATGAGCAGTTCTTC
few	TRBJ2-7	TRBV2	-	CASSVATRGGVSYEQYF	TGTGCCAGCAGTGTGGCGACCAGGGGCGGAGTGTCCTACGAGCAGTACTTC
few	TRBJ2-3	TRBV7-2	-	CASSPSRLREDTQYF	TGTGCCAGCAGCCCATCTCGACTACGGGAGGATACGCAGTATTTT
-	TRBJ2-3	TRBV4-2	TRBD2	CASSRKDKRGGADTQYF	TGTGCCAGCAGCCGAAAAGACAAGCGGGGGGGCGCAGATACGCAGTATTTT
-	TRBJ2-5	TRBV7-2	TRBD2	CASSLSGTSDNEQYF	TGTGCCAGCAGCTTAAGTGGGACTAGCGATAATGAGCAGTACTTC
-	TRBJ1-2	TRBV7-9	-	CASSHLRGDGYTF	TGTGCCAGCAGCCACCTTAGAGGGGATGGCTACACCTTC
-	TRBJ2-6	TRBV2	TRBD1	CASIRGQGSSGANVLTF	TGTGCCAGCATTCGCGGACAGGGGAGCTCTGGGGCCAACGTCCTGACTTTC